This T cell receptor (beta chain) was found in a study of tumor and adjacent non-tumor tissue in lung cancer. Study in general: Samples averaged around 4 million productive TCRbeta reads each.

Regarding the study as a whole: Tumor repertoires had a smaller top 100 clone share than normal lung. Compared with tumor, normal lung showed significantly lower TCR diversity. Shorter survival was associated with higher TCR diversity in tumors.

Concerning this clonotype: The antigen is undetermined.

Per germline, CDR1 SGHDT and CDR2 YYEEEE. CDR3 length equals 15 residues. The J segment lost 5 bases and the V segment lost 3 bases, leaving 7 bases of the junction unmatched. No cell sorting was done before RNA was extracted from the tissue. This non-tumor lung sample came from over 3 cm beyond the tumor edge. The library came from three nested PCR rounds adapted from ARM-PCR protocols. MiXCR, run by TCRdb on the multiplex PCR reads, gives a single entry per CDR3 protein. The sample contains about 75,000 distinct CDR3 sequences, under 70% of which appear only once. This chain links TRBV5-6 with TRBJ2-5; 10 positions match TRBD2. The sequence was obtained from a woman between 45 and 65 years old with non-small cell lung cancer. The sample was distant non-tumor lung tissue. DNA for the CDR3: TGTGCCAGCAGCTCCCGGACTAGCGGTGGTGAGACCCAGTACTTC. It translates to CASSSRTSGGETQYF. Full variable domain (rest looked up from reference TRBV5-6 and TRBJ2-5): DAGVTQSPTHLIKTRGQQVTLRCSPKSGHDTVSWYQQALGQGPQFIFQYYEEEERQRGNFPDRFSGHQFPNYSSELNVNALLLGDSALYLCASSSRTSGGETQYFGPGTRLLVL.